This TCR beta chain was captured by sequencing in a study of tumor-infiltrating lymphocytes in primary liver carcinoma. Using a constant-region primer together with ProtoScript II reverse transcriptase, TCR beta cDNA was made from around 0.55 ug of total RNA. Slightly modified ARM-PCR served as the procedure for the TCR beta libraries. These libraries came from three rounds of nested multiplex PCR. TRBV1-TRBV30 forward primers paired with a C-beta reverse primer drove the first two PCR rounds, about 9 cycles each. TCRdb recomputed calls from the multiplex PCR reads with MiXCR, one row per CDR3 protein. The sample carries roughly 70,000 distinct CDR3 sequences, about three quarters recorded once. Study-wide results and limits: For tumor-adjacent and tumor-blood pairs, overlap was less than that seen for tumor region pairs. Tumors significantly exceeded blood in top-250-clone fraction (p = 0.039).

Taking about 20-31 mg of unsorted bulk tissue, the authors co-extracted RNA and DNA. These patients lived with chronic HBV infection and had never been treated. As concerns this clonotype: Its target is unknown. This CDR3 is missing its conserved last phenylalanine or tryptophan, likely due to a read error.

Per the germline V gene, CDR1 is ENHRY and CDR2 is SYGVKD. The CDR3 covers 14 residues. The specimen was liver tumor tissue from sampling region 4. The subset here: tumor region T4, right-lateral pole. This chain connects TRBV10-3 to TRBJ2-7, with 7 bases aligning to TRBD2. The TCR sequence derives from a man in his forties or fifties with primary liver carcinoma and hepatitis B virus infection. The CDR3 loop is CVCTTWSGLYEQYI. As DNA, the CDR3 is TGTGTGTGTACGACATGGTCGGGACTATACGAGCAGTACATC.